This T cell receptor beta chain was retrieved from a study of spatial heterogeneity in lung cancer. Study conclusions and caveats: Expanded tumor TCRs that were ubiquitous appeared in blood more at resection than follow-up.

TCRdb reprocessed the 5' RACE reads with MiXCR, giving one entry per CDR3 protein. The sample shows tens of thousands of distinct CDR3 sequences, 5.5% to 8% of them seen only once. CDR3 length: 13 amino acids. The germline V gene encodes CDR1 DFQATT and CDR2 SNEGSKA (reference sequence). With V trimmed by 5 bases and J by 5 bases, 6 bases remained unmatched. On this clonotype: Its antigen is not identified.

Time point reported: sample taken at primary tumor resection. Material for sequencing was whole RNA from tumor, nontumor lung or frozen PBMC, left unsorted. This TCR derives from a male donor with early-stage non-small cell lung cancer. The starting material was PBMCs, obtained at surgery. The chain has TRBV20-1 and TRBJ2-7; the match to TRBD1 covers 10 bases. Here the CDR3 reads CSASGTGDNEQYF. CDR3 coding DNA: TGCAGTGCTTCCGGGACAGGGGACAACGAGCAGTACTTC.